Reported below is one T cell receptor beta chain. Germline loops: CDR1 LGHNA, CDR2 YSLEER. This CDR3 spans 19 amino acids. V shed 0 bases, J shed 4 bases, and the junction held 17 bases outside the gene matches. TCRdb itself ran the multiplex PCR reads through MiXCR, one entry per CDR3 protein. This table holds 190,000 or so distinct CDR3 sequences, approximately 30% found once. This specimen comes from a study of breast tumors, draining lymph nodes, adjacent tissues. Samples came from axillary lymph nodes draining the breast cancer. The source of this sequence is a female donor with breast cancer. Some clones in this sample may be carry-over from other donors' samples. Input material: axillary lymph node tissue. The chain employs TRBV4-3 and TRBJ1-2; 7 nucleotides line up with TRBD1. The CDR3 loop is CASSQESNSGTGVAYGYTF. The CDR3 DNA follows: TGCGCCAGCAGCCAAGAGTCTAATAGCGGAACAGGGGTCGCCTATGGCTACACCTTC.